A selection of T cell receptor beta chains follows, all from one sample in a study of cytomegalovirus exposure and HLA in healthy donors. Clones were read by immunoSEQ multiplex PCR, and TCRdb kept only the in-frame ones, dropping some. This sample has some 140,000 clones; around 74% occur once, and the top ten carry less than 3.5%. Sequences were obtained from PBMCs. The receptors here all came from a man in his late teens or twenties in good health and CMV-seronegative. Each CDR3 is given with its conserved first and last residue. D genes are given only for firm matches. Clone size appears in some rows only: once, few, many, or a class for an expanded clone.

CDR3 DNA: TGTGCCAGCAGCGCTTATAGGACTAGCGACCACGAGCAGTACTTC
CDR3 protein: CASSAYRTSDHEQYF
J gene: TRBJ2-7
clone size: .
D gene: TRBD2
V gene: TRBV9

CDR3 DNA: TGTGCCAGCAGCCCCGGGGGACAGCGAGAAGAGACCCAGTACTTC
CDR3 protein: CASSPGGQREETQYF
J gene: TRBJ2-5
clone size: .
D gene: .
V gene: TRBV11-3

CDR3 DNA: TGTGCCAGCAGCCCCCGGTCTGGAAACACCATATATTTT
CDR3 protein: CASSPRSGNTIYF
J gene: TRBJ1-3
clone size: once
D gene: .
V gene: TRBV6-5

CDR3 DNA: TGCGCCAGCAGTGAGGGGGGCAGGATGAACACTGAAGCTTTCTTT
CDR3 protein: CASSEGGRMNTEAFF
J gene: TRBJ1-1
clone size: .
D gene: .
V gene: TRBV10-2

CDR3 DNA: TGTGCCAGCAGACAGGGCGGGACAGGCAACAATGAGCAGTTCTTC
CDR3 protein: CASRQGGTGNNEQFF
J gene: TRBJ2-1
clone size: .
D gene: TRBD1
V gene: TRBV11-2

CDR3 DNA: TGTGCCACCGACGGGCAGGGCCCCCATGGCTACACCTTC
CDR3 protein: CATDGQGPHGYTF
J gene: TRBJ1-2
clone size: .
D gene: .
V gene: TRBV7-2

CDR3 DNA: TGTGCCAGCTCACCAGCAGGGGGCTATGAAGAGCAGTACTTC
CDR3 protein: CASSPAGGYEEQYF
J gene: TRBJ2-7
clone size: .
D gene: TRBD1
V gene: TRBV18

CDR3 DNA: TGTGCCAGCAGCTTAGGGGTGGGAGCGGCCGGAGATACGCAGTATTTT
CDR3 protein: CASSLGVGAAGDTQYF
J gene: TRBJ2-3
clone size: .
D gene: .
V gene: TRBV7-6

CDR3 DNA: TGTGCCATCAGTCAATGGACAGAAGAGACCCAGTACTTC
CDR3 protein: CAISQWTEETQYF
J gene: TRBJ2-5
clone size: .
D gene: .
V gene: TRBV10-3

CDR3 DNA: TGTGCCAGCAGCCAAAAACCGGACAGACCAACCTATTACACTGAAGCTTTCTTT
CDR3 protein: CASSQKPDRPTYYTEAFF
J gene: TRBJ1-1
clone size: .
D gene: .
V gene: TRBV14

CDR3 DNA: TGTGCCAGCAGCCTTCCATCGGGTGGGGGACTAGCGGCCAATGAGCAGTTCTTC
CDR3 protein: CASSLPSGGGLAANEQFF
J gene: TRBJ2-1
clone size: .
D gene: TRBD2
V gene: TRBV7-8

CDR3 DNA: TGTGCCAGCAGCTTGGACAGTGAAGCTTTCTTT
CDR3 protein: CASSLDSEAFF
J gene: TRBJ1-1
clone size: .
D gene: .
V gene: TRBV5-6

CDR3 DNA: TGTGCCAGCAGCTTAGCCACAGGAAACACTGAAGCTTTCTTT
CDR3 protein: CASSLATGNTEAFF
J gene: TRBJ1-1
clone size: .
D gene: .
V gene: TRBV7-9

CDR3 DNA: TGTGCCAGCAGACCCGGACAGGGAGGTTCAGAGACCCAGTACTTC
CDR3 protein: CASRPGQGGSETQYF
J gene: TRBJ2-5
clone size: .
D gene: TRBD1
V gene: TRBV6-1

CDR3 DNA: TGTGCCAGCAGTTGGGGACAGGGGGGAGAGACCCAGTACTTC
CDR3 protein: CASSWGQGGETQYF
J gene: TRBJ2-5
clone size: .
D gene: TRBD1
V gene: TRBV6-6

CDR3 DNA: TGTGCCAGCAGCCAAGGGGGGACTAGCGGGGACTACGAGCAGTACTTC
CDR3 protein: CASSQGGTSGDYEQYF
J gene: TRBJ2-7
clone size: .
D gene: TRBD2
V gene: TRBV4-2

CDR3 DNA: TGTGCCAGCAGCCGGGGGGGGGTCGTGTTGAACACTGAAGCTTTCTTT
CDR3 protein: CASSRGGVVLNTEAFF
J gene: TRBJ1-1
clone size: .
D gene: .
V gene: TRBV5-5

CDR3 DNA: TGCGCCAGCAGAATCACCGGCAGGGGGTGGAATACTGAAGCTTTCTTT
CDR3 protein: CASRITGRGWNTEAFF
J gene: TRBJ1-1
clone size: .
D gene: TRBD1
V gene: TRBV5-1

CDR3 DNA: TGTGCCAGCAGCGGGACTAGCGGGGCCCGCATGGATACGCAGTATTTT
CDR3 protein: CASSGTSGARMDTQYF
J gene: TRBJ2-3
clone size: .
D gene: TRBD2
V gene: TRBV2

CDR3 DNA: TGTGCCAGCAGCGTAGAATCAGGGGGCAATGGAAACACCATATATTTT
CDR3 protein: CASSVESGGNGNTIYF
J gene: TRBJ1-3
clone size: .
D gene: TRBD1
V gene: TRBV9

CDR3 DNA: TGTGCCAGCAGCTCCACAGGGTTAGAGCAGTTCTTC
CDR3 protein: CASSSTGLEQFF
J gene: TRBJ2-1
clone size: few
D gene: .
V gene: TRBV9

CDR3 DNA: TGTGCCAGCATGAGACAGAGCACAGATACGCAGTATTTT
CDR3 protein: CASMRQSTDTQYF
J gene: TRBJ2-3
clone size: .
D gene: .
V gene: TRBV2

CDR3 DNA: TGTGCCAGCAGCACGGCGGGGGGGTGGCTGTTAACAGATACGCAGTATTTT
CDR3 protein: CASSTAGGWLLTDTQYF
J gene: TRBJ2-3
clone size: once
D gene: TRBD2
V gene: TRBV7-6

CDR3 DNA: TGTGCCAGCAGTCCTCAGGGGGCCGGGGCCAACGTCCTGACTTTC
CDR3 protein: CASSPQGAGANVLTF
J gene: TRBJ2-6
clone size: .
D gene: TRBD1
V gene: TRBV2

CDR3 DNA: TGTGCCAGCAGCTTAGAAGCGCGGGGTGGCGGGGAGCTGTTTTTT
CDR3 protein: CASSLEARGGGELFF
J gene: TRBJ2-2
clone size: .
D gene: .
V gene: TRBV7-2

CDR3 DNA: TGTGCCTCCGAAGAGGGAGGACTCAATCAGCCCCAGCATTTT
CDR3 protein: CASEEGGLNQPQHF
J gene: TRBJ1-5
clone size: .
D gene: .
V gene: TRBV30

CDR3 DNA: TGTGCCAGCAGGAGGGATTACAATGAGCAGTTCTTC
CDR3 protein: CASRRDYNEQFF
J gene: TRBJ2-1
clone size: .
D gene: .
V gene: TRBV2

CDR3 DNA: TGTGCCAGCAGTCCCGACAGGGGGCGAAATCAGCCCCAGCATTTT
CDR3 protein: CASSPDRGRNQPQHF
J gene: TRBJ1-5
clone size: .
D gene: TRBD1
V gene: TRBV6-5

CDR3 DNA: TGTGCCAGCAGCGTAGGGACAGGGGAAGGGAATGAAAAACTGTTTTTT
CDR3 protein: CASSVGTGEGNEKLFF
J gene: TRBJ1-4
clone size: .
D gene: TRBD1
V gene: TRBV9